One sample yielded the 12 T cell receptor beta chains listed below, sequenced in a study of graft-versus-host responses after intestinal transplantation. Sequencing used immunoSEQ multiplex PCR; TCRdb keeps in-frame clones, though not all of them. The table shows approximately 24,000 clones, with approximately 85% occurring only once. The sequences come from PBMCs, collected around 460 days after intestinal transplant. The receptors shown here come from a human patient who received an intestinal transplant, so some T cells may come from the graft donor.

The chain recombines TRBV27 with TRBJ2-1; 13 bases agree with TRBD2. The CDR3 length is 15 residues. Germline values: CDR1 MNHEY, CDR2 SMNVEV (reference sequence). After removal of 5 bases from V and 7 bases from J, the junction contained 5 bases not matched to a gene. The CDR3: CASSTRTSGRNEQFF. CDR3 sequence (DNA): TGTGCCAGCAGTACCAGGACTAGCGGGAGAAATGAGCAGTTCTTC.

The chain is built from TRBV4-1 and TRBJ2-7; tentative D call: TRBD1 (5 bases). V was trimmed by 1 base and J by 2 bases, leaving 18 bases between them. The CDR3 contains 17 residues. Germline V gives CDR1 MGHRA, CDR2 YSYEKL. This chain's CDR3 is CASSQARVSTSPYEQYF. The CDR3 DNA sequence: TGCGCCAGCAGCCAAGCCAGGGTCTCGACAAGTCCCTACGAGCAGTACTTC.

This clone was observed a handful of times. The gene calls are TRBV28 and TRBJ1-5; perhaps TRBD1 as D (5 bases). V shed 0 bases and J shed 5 bases, with 11 bases lying between them. Germline V gives CDR1 MDHEN, CDR2 SYDVKM. The CDR3 is 15 amino acids. This CDR3 is CASSLWGGAHQPQHF. CDR3 in DNA: TGTGCCAGCAGTTTATGGGGAGGGGCACATCAGCCCCAGCATTTT.

V usage is TRBV5-4 and J usage is TRBJ1-5; TRBD1 matches at 9 bases. The V segment lost 3 bases and the J segment 5 bases; nucleotides outside the gene matches: 12. Per the germline V gene, CDR1 is SGHNT and CDR2 is YYREEE (reference sequence). CDR3 length: 17 residues. The CDR3 here is CASSSHRGLLVYQPQHF. In DNA, the CDR3 is TGTGCCAGCAGCTCCCACAGGGGGCTTCTTGTCTATCAGCCCCAGCATTTT. Variable domain in full (rest from reference TRBV5-4 and TRBJ1-5): ETGVTQSPTHLIKTRGQQVTLRCSSQSGHNTVSWYQQALGQGPQFIFQYYREEENGRGNFPPRFSGLQFPNYSSELNVNALELDDSALYLCASSSHRGLLVYQPQHFGDGTRLSIL.

The chain employs TRBV19 and TRBJ1-1, with a tentative D call TRBD1 (5 bases). Germline CDR1 and CDR2: LNHDA and SQIVND (reference sequence). The CDR3 covers 13 residues. Deletions cut 4 bases from V and 5 bases from J, with 11 bases between. The CDR3 DNA reads TGTGCCAGTAGTAAACAGGAGGATACTGAAGCTTTCTTT. It encodes CASSKQEDTEAFF.

The rearrangement links TRBV6-5 to TRBJ1-1; D is perhaps TRBD1 (5 bases). The germline V and J ends were trimmed by 5 bases and 5 bases, with 18 bases remaining between them. CDR3 length equals 15 residues. Per the germline V gene, CDR1 is MNHEY and CDR2 is SVGAGI. The CDR3 nucleotides read TGTGCCAGCAGTCTAGGGTTCCGGCAGGGAACTGAAGCTTTCTTT. Translated: CASSLGFRQGTEAFF.

The chain is built from TRBV6-5 and TRBJ2-5; possibly TRBD2 for D (5 bases). With the DNA end fitting TRBJ2-7 better, the J assignment may be wrong. Germline CDR1 and CDR2: MNHEY and SVGAGI. This CDR3 has 14 amino acids. DNA of the CDR3: TGTGCCAGCAAGATGTGGACGGGGACCTACGAGCAGTACTTC. Protein sequence: CASKMWTGTYEQYF.

The chain recombines TRBV9 with TRBJ1-1, with D unresolved. CDR3 length equals 16 residues. In germline, CDR1 is SGDLS, CDR2 YYNGEE. With 0 bases removed from V and 7 bases from J, the gap between germline ends came to 19 bases. The CDR3 sequence: CASSVEIYSGSGEAFF. The CDR3 DNA follows: TGTGCCAGCAGCGTAGAGATCTATTCGGGATCCGGTGAAGCTTTCTTT.

Comments on this clone: Additional DNA sequences in this sample encode the identical CDR3. V usage is TRBV7-9 and J usage is TRBJ2-3; TRBD2 aligns across 9 bases. CDR1 is SEHNR, CDR2 FQNEAQ, per germline (reference sequence). The CDR3 runs to 15 residues. Germline trimming cut 7 bases from V and 8 bases from J; bases unmatched to any gene: 13. The CDR3 sequence: CASNWGLAGEGTQYF. CDR3 sequence (DNA): TGTGCCAGCAACTGGGGGTTAGCGGGAGAAGGTACGCAGTATTTT. The complete variable domain, with remaining parts taken from reference TRBV7-9 and TRBJ2-3, reads DTGVSQNPRHKITKRGQNVTFRCDPISEHNRLYWYRQTLGQGPEFLTYFQNEAQLEKSRLLSDRFSAERPKGSFSTLEIQRTEQGDSAMYLCASNWGLAGEGTQYFGPGTRLTVL.

The chain employs TRBV6-5 and TRBJ2-1; D is perhaps TRBD2 (5 bases). Germline values: CDR1 MNHEY, CDR2 SVGAGI. The V gene lost 0 bases and the J gene lost 7 bases, with 16 bases spanning the gap. The CDR3 consists of 16 residues. CDR3: CASSYSRRTLGNEQFF. CDR3 sequence (DNA): TGTGCCAGCAGTTACTCGAGGAGGACTCTAGGAAATGAGCAGTTCTTC.

The rearrangement links TRBV15 to TRBJ1-1; D gene unclear. Germline V gene lookup returns CDR1 LNHNV and CDR2 YYDKDF (reference sequence). Trimming took off 3 bases at V and 0 bases at J, with 8 bases between the two ends. This CDR3 has 14 residues. In nucleotides, the CDR3 is TGTGCCACCAGCAGGCGGACGGTGAACACTGAAGCTTTCTTT. Residues: CATSRRTVNTEAFF.

This chain connects TRBV7-8 to TRBJ2-7; 14 nucleotides align to TRBD2. In germline, CDR1 is SGHVS, CDR2 FQNEAQ. CDR3 length: 16 amino acids. Trimming took 6 bases from V and 6 from J; bases not matched to a gene: 10. The CDR3 reads CASSPRGGLAGGEQYF. The CDR3 region has the DNA TGTGCCAGCAGTCCTAGGGGTGGACTAGCGGGAGGCGAGCAGTACTTC.